Below are 2 T cell receptor beta chains sequenced from a single sample in a study of identical twins. One entry per CDR3 protein results from TCRdb running MiXCR on the 5' RACE reads. The sample records under 250,000 distinct CDR3 sequences, approximately 7.9% being singletons. This sample was also put to use in a study of yellow fever vaccine responses in identical twins.

Material for sequencing was CD8+ T cells sorted from blood. The origin of the receptors is a woman younger than 30 in good health.

The chain uses TRBV20-1 and TRBJ2-1; the match to TRBD2 covers 11 bases. The CDR3 loop spans 15 amino acids. Germline values: CDR1 DFQATT, CDR2 SNEGSKA (reference sequence). J was trimmed by 2 bases and V by 3 bases; bases with no gene match: 3. The CDR3 DNA sequence: TGCAGTGCTAGGCAACTAGCGGGAGCCTACAATGAGCAGTTCTTC. Amino acid sequence: CSARQLAGAYNEQFF.

This clonotype was observed at least ten times. This chain uses TRBV28 with TRBJ2-7, with 9 bases aligning to TRBD2. With 2 bases clipped from V and 2 bases from J, the junction kept 4 bases outside the gene matches. The CDR3 is 15 residues long. Germline V lookup: CDR1 MDHEN, CDR2 SYDVKM. DNA for the CDR3: TGTGCCAGCAGTTTACTTTTAGCGGGAGCCTACGAGCAGTACTTC. As protein: CASSLLLAGAYEQYF.